The clone carrying this T cell receptor beta chain has a count of ten or more. Using its own MiXCR run on the 5' RACE reads, TCRdb lists one record per CDR3 protein. The sample has 240,000 or so distinct CDR3 sequences; about 10% are singletons. The sample comes from a study of identical twins. Trimming removed 1 base from V and 1 base from J; junction bases left unmatched: 13. CDR1 and CDR2 (germline): MGHRA, YSYEKL. The CDR3 is 18 residues long. V gene TRBV4-1 combines with J gene TRBJ2-7; 7 positions agree with TRBD2. Material: memory T cells sorted from blood. This sequence was found in a man over 45 in good health. The CDR3 spells CASSQVGGRVDQSYEQYF. CDR3 DNA sequence: TGCGCCAGCAGCCAAGTGGGTGGGAGGGTAGACCAGTCCTACGAGCAGTACTTC.